Below, 10 T cell receptor beta chains from the same sample are listed, as sequenced in a study of early T cells in non-severe SARS-CoV-2 infection. TCRdb analysed the 5' RACE reads with MiXCR anew, one entry per CDR3 protein. The sample holds more than 95,000 distinct CDR3 sequences, approximately 11% seen once. Here the sequenced sample was whole blood, taken at baseline. The receptor set was obtained from an adult who was a healthcare worker with PCR-confirmed SARS-CoV-2 infection or an uninfected control (not recorded which).

In its sample, this clonotype was seen once. The chain links TRBV2 to TRBJ1-3; no definite D call. Germline assignment: CDR1 SNHLY and CDR2 FYNNEI. The CDR3 consists of 14 residues. V shed 0 bases and J shed 3 bases, with 6 bases lying between them. The CDR3 DNA reads as TGTGCCAGCAGTGAAGCGATCAGTGGAAACACCATATATTTT. Amino acids: CASSEAISGNTIYF.

This clonotype was observed a few times. The rearrangement uses TRBV5-1 and TRBJ2-7; D is tentatively TRBD1 or TRBD2 (6 bases each). Germline CDR1 SGHRS, CDR2 YFSETQ. V dropped 3 bases and J dropped 5 bases, with 18 bases sitting between them. The CDR3 runs to 15 residues. The CDR3 is CASSSGQGGSDEQYF. The DNA for the CDR3 is TGCGCCAGCAGCTCCGGACAAGGGGGGAGTGACGAGCAGTACTTC.

The chain joins TRBV3-1 to TRBJ1-1; a weak D match, TRBD1 (6 bases). The CDR3 has 13 residues. Trimming removed 5 bases at V and 5 bases at J, with 12 bases between. The germline gives CDR1 LGHDT, CDR2 YNNKEL (reference sequence). The CDR3 nucleotides are TGTGCCAGCAGCGCACAGGGTGATACTGAAGCTTTCTTT. Its protein product is CASSAQGDTEAFF. The full variable domain, its missing parts supplied by reference TRBV3-1 and TRBJ1-1, is DTAVSQTPKYLVTQMGNDKSIKCEQNLGHDTMYWYKQDSKKFLKIMFSYNNKELIINETVPNRFSPKSPDKAHLNLHINSLELGDSAVYFCASSAQGDTEAFFGQGTRLTVV.

The rearrangement uses TRBV6-6 and TRBJ2-7; D possibly corresponds to TRBD1 (5 bases). CDR1 and CDR2 from the germline V gene are MNHNY and SVGAGI (reference sequence). This CDR3 spans 14 amino acids. Trimming cost V 7 bases and J 3 bases, with 16 bases left between them. Written as DNA, the CDR3 is TGTGCCAGCAATATTAGGGGTAGGATCTACGAGCAGTACTTC. Translated, it gives CASNIRGRIYEQYF.

This clonotype was detected ten times or more. The chain joins TRBV29-1 to TRBJ2-7, with D tentatively TRBD2 (6 bases). There are 9 residues in the CDR3. The germline V gene encodes CDR1 SQVTM and CDR2 ANQGSEA. V shed 8 bases and J shed 9 bases, with 11 bases lying between them. The CDR3 protein is CSRSGGQYF. The DNA of the CDR3 is TGCAGCCGTTCCGGGGGGCAGTACTTC.

This clonotype came up a few times. V usage is TRBV12-3 or TRBV12-4 and J usage is TRBJ2-1; D remains unclear. V lost 6 bases and J lost 10, with 10 bases in between. The CDR3 sequence is 11 residues long. This CDR3 reads CASSSQSEQFF. The CDR3 DNA reads TGTGCCAGCAGCAGCCAGAGCGAGCAGTTCTTC.

The chain links TRBV20-1 to TRBJ2-7; either TRBD1 or TRBD2 may supply D (5 bases each). CDR1 is DFQATT, CDR2 SNEGSKA, per germline (reference sequence). The CDR3 totals 14 residues. Trimming took off 4 bases at V and 1 base at J, with 14 bases between the two ends. The CDR3 reads CSATARGRSYEQYF. In nucleotides, the CDR3 is TGCAGTGCTACGGCGAGGGGTCGGTCCTACGAGCAGTACTTC.

This clonotype was seen more than once but under ten times. The J gene is TRBJ2-7, the V gene TRBV7-2, with 9 bases matching TRBD2. Germline V gene data show CDR1 as SGHTA and CDR2 as FQGNSA. The CDR3 extends over 18 amino acids. The junction had 16 bases not matched to a gene; V was cut back by 5 bases and J by 2 bases. The CDR3 region is CASSPSGASGAQTYEQYF. The CDR3 nucleotides are TGTGCCAGCAGCCCCAGTGGGGCTAGCGGGGCCCAGACCTACGAGCAGTACTTC.

This clonotype showed up just once. The chain links TRBV5-1 to TRBJ2-3, with D unclear. This CDR3 is 11 amino acids long. Deletions cut 6 bases from V and 2 bases from J, with 4 bases between. Germline lookup yields CDR1 SGHRS and CDR2 YFSETQ. This chain's CDR3 is CASTNTDTQYF. Written as DNA, the CDR3 is TGCGCCAGCACCAACACAGATACGCAGTATTTT.

Ten or more counts support this clonotype. The chain recombines TRBV5-1 with TRBJ1-1; D remains unclear. This CDR3 is built from 14 residues. Germline CDR1 reads SGHRS; CDR2 reads YFSETQ. With 0 bases removed from V and 5 bases from J, the gap between germline ends came to 11 bases. In DNA, the CDR3 is TGCGCCAGCAGCTTGGCTGCAGGTGGGACTGAAGCTTTCTTT. It translates to CASSLAAGGTEAFF.